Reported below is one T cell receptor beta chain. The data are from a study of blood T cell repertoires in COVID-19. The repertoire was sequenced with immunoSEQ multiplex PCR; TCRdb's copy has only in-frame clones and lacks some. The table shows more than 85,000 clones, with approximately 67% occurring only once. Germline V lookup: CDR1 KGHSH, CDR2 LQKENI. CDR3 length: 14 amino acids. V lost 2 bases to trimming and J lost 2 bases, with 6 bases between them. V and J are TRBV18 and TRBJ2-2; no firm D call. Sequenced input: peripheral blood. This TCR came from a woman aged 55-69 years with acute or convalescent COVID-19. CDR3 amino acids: CASSPGLNTGELFF. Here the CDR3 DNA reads TGTGCCAGCTCACCAGGGCTCAACACCGGGGAGCTGTTTTTT.